This TCR beta chain was sequenced for a study of blood T cell repertoires in COVID-19. Looking at the study overall: Acute-phase and convalescent COVID-19 samples originated in the United States, Italy and Spain.

Only in-frame clones appear in the TCRdb table, and some are missing; sequencing was by immunoSEQ multiplex PCR. Altogether hundreds of thousands of clones are present, about 89% being singletons, with the ten largest covering around 9.5%. Participant ages covered about 18 to 95 years across about 25 US areas. Trimming left V 1 base short and J 1 base short, with 17 bases between. The CDR3 contains 17 residues. Germline CDR1 SGHTA, CDR2 FQGNSA. The sample taken for sequencing was PBMCs or T cells enriched from blood (not recorded which). This clonotype originated in a woman in her thirties or forties who had recovered from COVID-19. The chain joins TRBV7-2 to TRBJ2-7; a weak D match, TRBD2 (7 bases). The CDR3 spells CASSLGIGGPMSYEQYF. The CDR3 DNA reads TGTGCCAGCAGCTTAGGGATCGGGGGGCCTATGTCCTACGAGCAGTACTTC. The complete variable domain, with remaining parts taken from reference TRBV7-2 and TRBJ2-7, reads GAGVSQSPSNKVTEKGKDVELRCDPISGHTALYWYRQSLGQGLEFLIYFQGNSAPDKSGLPSDRFSAERTGGSVSTLTIQRTQQEDSAVYLCASSLGIGGPMSYEQYFGPGTRLTVT.